Included here is one TCR beta chain sequence, with context. Its specificity is not known. This sample was taken from a study of cytomegalovirus exposure and HLA in healthy donors. General study points: Reportedly, fewer N-insertions than the 666-donor mean appeared in an Asian-associated ancestry cluster in a later analysis. Analyses of presence and absence presupposed an approximately uniform sequencing depth across donors. Previously analyzed data showed that most TCR beta V segments were productive at a frequency of about 87% or about 30%.

V shed 1 base and J shed 0 bases, with 14 bases lying between them. The CDR3 runs 16 residues. From germline, CDR1 is GTSNPN and CDR2 SVGIG (reference sequence). The PCR used 60 Vbeta and 13 Jbeta primers. Data came from immunoSEQ multiplex PCR; TCRdb stores just in-frame clones and leaves some out. The sample yields 70,000 to 95,000 clones, around 75% seen once. This TCR was recovered from a middle-aged man in good health and CMV-seronegative. Sequenced sample: PBMCs. J is TRBJ2-3 and V is TRBV30; a possible D gene is TRBD1 (5 bases). CDR3 protein: CAWSEWTPGSTDTQYF. The CDR3 nucleotides read TGTGCCTGGAGTGAATGGACACCGGGTAGCACAGATACGCAGTATTTT.